This passage covers 19 T cell receptor beta chains from one sample sequenced in a study of CD8+CD57+ T cells in acquired aplastic anemia. Patients who underwent sequencing had shown CD8+CD57+ cell expansion by flow cytometry. Using genomic DNA as the template, TCR beta VDJ and CDR3 profiling was carried out. TCRdb reprocessed the reads via MiXCR and lists one record per CDR3 protein. In the table there are 200,000 to 300,000 distinct CDR3 sequences, 70% to 85% of which are singletons. Sequencing used sorted CD4+, CD8+, or CD8+CD57+ T cells (not recorded which) from PBMCs. All receptors come from a human donor with aplastic anemia.

This chain uses TRBV9 with TRBJ1-2; no definite D call. Trimming removed 5 bases at V and 9 bases at J, with 26 bases between. The CDR3 runs to 16 residues. Germline CDR1 SGDLS, CDR2 YYNGEE. As DNA, the CDR3 is TGTGCCAGCAGTGTTGAAACGGGGAACACCGGGGAGCGCTACACCTTC. Translated: CASSVETGNTGERYTF.

The J gene is TRBJ2-3, the V gene TRBV7-9, with D tentatively TRBD2 (5 bases). Germline loops: CDR1 SEHNR, CDR2 FQNEAQ (reference sequence). Deletions cut 3 bases from V and 15 bases from J, with 22 bases between. CDR3 size: 14 residues. CDR3 sequence (DNA): TGTGCCAGCAGCTTTGAGGGAAGTCGGGGTACCCATTATTTT. It translates to CASSFEGSRGTHYF.

With regard to this clonotype: The conserved final phenylalanine or tryptophan is absent from the CDR3, which likely points to a read error. The limits of the CDR3 on the DNA are not certain, so only TCRdb's listed CDR3 is given. This sequence joins TRBV29-1 and TRBJ1-2; TRBD1 is taken as the D call from the table, unchecked against the DNA. The CDR3 has 15 amino acids, counting both end residues. Looked up from germline, CDR1 is SQVTM and CDR2 is ANQGSEA. CDR3 protein: CSVVGTGKGSYDYHY.

The rearrangement uses TRBV7-2 and TRBJ2-3, with a tentative D call TRBD1 (6 bases). Germline CDR1 is SGHTA and CDR2 is FQGNSA. This CDR3 has 13 amino acids. Trimming removed 8 bases at V and 13 bases at J, with 22 bases between. The DNA of the CDR3 is TGTGCCAGCGGGGAAGGGGGAACACACACGAAGTATTTT. Its protein product is CASGEGGTHTKYF.

This clonotype was observed a handful of times. The genes are TRBV15 and TRBJ1-1; 7 bases are shared with TRBD1. With V trimmed by 4 bases and J by 5 bases, 7 bases remained unmatched. Germline lookup yields CDR1 LNHNV and CDR2 YYDKDF (reference sequence). This CDR3 has 14 amino acids. The CDR3 bases are TGTGCCACCAGCACGACAGGGATGTCGACTGAAGCTTTCTTT. It encodes CATSTTGMSTEAFF.

The J gene is TRBJ2-7, the V gene TRBV11-3, with 7 bases identical to TRBD1. Germline CDR1 and CDR2: SGHNT and YENEEA. The J segment lost 1 base and the V segment lost 3 bases, leaving 9 bases of the junction unmatched. There are 16 residues in the CDR3. The CDR3 spells CASSLRGTALSYEQYV. CDR3 sequence (DNA): TGTGCCAGCAGCTTGCGTGGGACAGCCCTTTCCTACGAGCAGTACGTC.

The count of this clonotype is one. The final CDR3 position lacks the conserved phenylalanine or tryptophan, pointing to a likely read error. The DNA is omitted, as the CDR3 cannot be located on it reliably, and the CDR3 follows TCRdb's listing. The chain couples TRBV7-2 to TRBJ2-3. The germline gives CDR1 SGHTA, CDR2 FQGNSA. 13 amino acids form the CDR3, both terminal residues included. CDR3 region: CASRDGHTDTHEQ.

This clonotype has just a few counts. The CDR3 carries no conserved terminal phenylalanine or tryptophan, so it likely arises from a read error. It is unclear where the CDR3 begins or ends on the DNA, so no DNA is shown, and the CDR3 is as TCRdb lists it. The chain recombines TRBV13 with TRBJ1-6; no check of the table's D call, TRBD1, against the DNA was made. The CDR3 length is 13 residues, termini included. Germline CDR1 PRHDT, CDR2 FYEKMQ (reference sequence). The CDR3 is CASSHAYSHTLGI.

Turning to this clonotype: The conserved phenylalanine or tryptophan normally closing the CDR3 is absent here, so this likely arose from a read error. The DNA is left out, because the CDR3 cannot be placed on it with certainty; the CDR3 is given as TCRdb lists it. The V and J genes are TRBV9 and TRBJ1-2; TRBD1 reflects the table's D call only, with no check against the DNA. The germline V gene encodes CDR1 SGDLS and CDR2 YYNGEE. The CDR3 is 13 residues long, ends included. The CDR3 is CASSQGLRQGGNI.

The chain is built from TRBV15 and TRBJ2-5, with 8 bases lining up with TRBD1. Germline V gene sequence: CDR1 LNHNV, CDR2 YYDKDF (reference sequence). The CDR3 loop spans 13 amino acids. The V segment lost 4 bases and the J segment 3 bases; nucleotides outside the gene matches: 1. The CDR3 reads CATSKDREETQYF. The CDR3, as DNA: TGTGCCACCAGCAAGGACAGGGAAGAGACCCAGTACTTC.

A single count supports this clonotype. Given the absence of the conserved phenylalanine or tryptophan at the CDR3 end, a read error is likely. No DNA is shown, since the ends of the CDR3 on it are uncertain; the CDR3 is the one TCRdb lists. The gene calls are TRBV9 and TRBJ2-3; the D call in the table, TRBD1, was not verified against the DNA. Germline values: CDR1 SGDLS, CDR2 YYNGEE. The CDR3 totals 13 residues, both ends included. CDR3 loop: CASGDGGNIKYFV.

This clonotype was recorded once. No DNA is shown, since the ends of the CDR3 on it are uncertain; the CDR3 is the one TCRdb lists. The chain joins TRBV7-2 to TRBJ2-1. Counting both end residues, the CDR3 totals 15 amino acids. Germline loops: CDR1 SGHTA, CDR2 FQGNSA. CDR3 protein: CASSVAGGADYGYFF.

The V and J genes are TRBV19 and TRBJ1-5; the D is unclear. The germline V gene has CDR1 LNHDA and CDR2 SQIVND (reference sequence). V was clipped by 3 bases and J by 1 base, with 13 bases between them. The CDR3 length is 16 residues. The CDR3 DNA reads TGTGCCAGTAGTATTATGGGATCGGGGAGCAATCAGCCCCAGCATTTT. This sequence encodes CASSIMGSGSNQPQHF.

A word on this clonotype: A junction end diverges from the germline sequence, so it may reflect a read error. This sequence joins TRBV7-6 and TRBJ2-7, with 7 bases lining up with TRBD2. The CDR3 is 15 amino acids. CDR1 and CDR2 from the germline V gene are SGHVS and FNYEAQ. CDR3 nucleotides: TGTGCCAGCAGCTTTACGGGAGGCCCCGATACGCAGCATTACTTC. It yields the protein CASSFTGGPDTQHYF.

To note about this clonotype: The junction does not match germline at one end; this may be a read error. The chain couples TRBV11-3 to TRBJ2-1; the D is unclear. The germline V gene encodes CDR1 SGHNT and CDR2 YENEEA. This CDR3 region has 12 residues. In DNA form, the CDR3 reads TGTGCCAGCAGCTTAGAGCTGAATGGGCAGTTCTTC. This codes for CASSLELNGQFF.

This chain uses TRBV7-3 with TRBJ1-1; TRBD1 might be the D (5 bases). V lost 2 bases, J lost 14 bases, and 24 bases lay in between. This CDR3 spans 15 amino acids. The V gene's germline CDR1 is SGHTA and CDR2 FQGTGA. The CDR3 DNA is TGTGCCAGCAGCTTAGGGACTAGCGGGAACTTGGTAGAGTTCTTT. The encoded protein is CASSLGTSGNLVEFF.

As regards this clonotype: One end of the junction varies from germline; a read error may be responsible. The V call is TRBV5-1, the J call TRBJ2-3, with D possibly called TRBD1 or TRBD2 (5 bases each). The CDR3 totals 15 residues. CDR1 SGHRS and CDR2 YFSETQ come from the germline V gene. The CDR3 loop is CASSLAHGQGDTQYF. CDR3 coding DNA: TGTGCCAGCAGCTTGGCCCACGGGCAGGGAGATACGCAGTACTTT.

V is TRBV5-6 and J is TRBJ2-1, with 9 bases that match TRBD2. The CDR3 is 16 amino acids. The germline gives CDR1 SGHDT, CDR2 YYEEEE. The V and J ends lost 0 bases and 8 bases, in that order; junction bases with no gene match: 9. The CDR3 DNA is TGTGCCAGCAGCTTGGGCGGTGGCGGGAGGGCCTATGAGCAGTTCTTC. Translation gives CASSLGGGGRAYEQFF.

About this clonotype itself: This CDR3 is missing its conserved last phenylalanine or tryptophan, likely due to a read error. The DNA is left out, because the CDR3 cannot be placed on it with certainty; the CDR3 is given as TCRdb lists it. The chain uses TRBV2 and TRBJ2-3; the table's D call of TRBD2 was not tested on the DNA. The CDR3 contains 14 residues when both ends are counted. Germline V gene sequence: CDR1 SNHLY, CDR2 FYNNEI. The CDR3 region is CASSEAGSPEQLFV.